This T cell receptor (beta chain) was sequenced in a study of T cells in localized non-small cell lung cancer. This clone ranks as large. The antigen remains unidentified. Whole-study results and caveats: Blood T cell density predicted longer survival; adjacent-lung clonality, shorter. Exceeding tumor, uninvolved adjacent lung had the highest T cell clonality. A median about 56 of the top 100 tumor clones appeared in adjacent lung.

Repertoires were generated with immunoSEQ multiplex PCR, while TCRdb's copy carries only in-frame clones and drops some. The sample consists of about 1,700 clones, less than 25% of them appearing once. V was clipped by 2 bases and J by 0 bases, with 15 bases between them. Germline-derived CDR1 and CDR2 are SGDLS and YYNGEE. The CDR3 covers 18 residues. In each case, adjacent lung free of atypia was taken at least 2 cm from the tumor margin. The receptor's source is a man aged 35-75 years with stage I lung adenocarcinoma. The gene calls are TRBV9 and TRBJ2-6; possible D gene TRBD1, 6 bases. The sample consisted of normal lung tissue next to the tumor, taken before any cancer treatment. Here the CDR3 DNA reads TGTGCCAGCAGCGTCCTCGGACAGACCAGCTCTGGGGCCAACGTCCTGACTTTC. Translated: CASSVLGQTSSGANVLTF.